This T cell receptor (beta chain) was found in a study of vaccination and CD4 T cells after COVID-19. Sequencing of DNA taken from cultured CD4+ T cells relied on the Oncomine TCR Beta short-read assay. TCRdb itself ran the PCR reads through MiXCR, one entry per CDR3 protein. The sample yields about 6,700 distinct CDR3 sequences, approximately 48% seen once. Germline V gene sequence: CDR1 SGHDN, CDR2 FVKESK. CDR3 length equals 15 residues. Trimming shortened V by 8 bases and J by 5 bases, and 21 bases separated the two germline ends. As concerns this clonotype: What it binds is unknown.

This sample's treatment: approximately 9-day PBMC culture with coronavirus spike peptide pools or control peptides (ViraFEST assay). One should note that the unexposed donor's CD4+ T cells were collected before the COVID-19 pandemic (2011-2018). Sequenced input: CD4+ T cells from blood, cultured in vitro. V gene TRBV14 combines with J gene TRBJ1-2; TRBD1 might be the D (5 bases). The TCR was taken from a human donor in good health. CDR3 nucleotide sequence: TGTGCCAGCGGGAACACATCGCGGGGACCTTATGGCTACACCTTC. Protein product: CASGNTSRGPYGYTF.